One sample yielded the 26 T cell receptor beta chains listed below, sequenced in a study of T cells expressing NK-cell markers. TCRdb processed the 5' RACE reads again and assigns one entry to each CDR3 protein, with no DNA. This sample lists about 460,000 distinct CDR3 sequences; its ten largest clones have around 1.4%. What was sequenced was blood T cells: a sorted CD56 or NKG2C T cell subset, CD4+ or CD8+ T cells, or bulk PBMC T cells (not recorded which). The receptors stem from a woman in her 50s in good health.

The CDR3 spells CAISATGTVNQPQHF. V gene TRBV10-3 combines with J gene TRBJ1-5; without DNA, the TCRdb call of TRBD1 cannot be checked. Germline V CDR1 and CDR2: ENHRY, SYGVKD. The CDR3 is 15 residues long.

The genes are TRBV12-3 or TRBV12-4 and TRBJ2-3; TCRdb's D call, TRBD1, is unchecked because there is no DNA. This CDR3 has 14 amino acids. The CDR3 loop reads CASTLDSYTDTQYF.

V usage is TRBV18 and J usage is TRBJ2-3; TCRdb outputs TRBD2, but without DNA this stays unchecked. CDR3 length: 17 residues. Looked up from germline, CDR1 is KGHSH and CDR2 is LQKENI. This CDR3 is CASSPLKLAVSTDTQYF.

This chain links TRBV4-1 with TRBJ1-1; TCRdb indicates TRBD1, and absent DNA this call remains unverified. The CDR3 loop spans 20 amino acids. Germline CDR1 reads MGHRA; CDR2 reads YSYEKL. The CDR3 here is CASSQESPGGAKGRNTEAFF.

This chain joins TRBV11-3 and TRBJ2-5; TCRdb picks TRBD1, but there is no DNA to check that call. This CDR3 contains 17 residues. The V gene's germline CDR1 is SGHNT and CDR2 YENEEA. This CDR3 is CASSLDSWPDPEETQYF.

The chain has TRBV11-2 and TRBJ1-1; TCRdb outputs TRBD1, but without DNA this stays unchecked. The CDR3 is 16 residues long. Germline V gives CDR1 SGHAT, CDR2 FQNNGV. The CDR3 protein is CASSPTIGQGGTEAFF. Combining the CDR3 with reference TRBV11-2 and TRBJ1-1 gives the whole variable domain EAGVAQSPRYKIIEKRQSVAFWCNPISGHATLYWYQQILGQGPKLLIQFQNNGVVDDSQLPKDRFSAERLKGVDSTLKIQPAKLEDSAVYLCASSPTIGQGGTEAFFGQGTRLTVV.

The chain joins TRBV2 to TRBJ2-2. CDR3 size: 15 residues. CDR1 and CDR2 (germline): SNHLY, FYNNEI. CDR3 loop: CASSEAWSNTGELFF.

V is TRBV20-1 and J is TRBJ2-1; without DNA, the TCRdb call of TRBD2 cannot be checked. CDR3 size: 14 residues. In germline, CDR1 is DFQATT, CDR2 SNEGSKA (reference sequence). CDR3 residues: CSARTTAGLDEQFF.

The CDR3: CASSLPLGQGNSPLHF. The chain is built from TRBV5-1 and TRBJ1-6; TCRdb picks TRBD1, but there is no DNA to check that call. The CDR3 is made up of 16 amino acids. Germline V gives CDR1 SGHRS, CDR2 YFSETQ.

The gene calls are TRBV5-1 and TRBJ2-1; with no DNA, the TCRdb D assignment of TRBD2 cannot be verified. Germline V gene lookup returns CDR1 SGHRS and CDR2 YFSETQ. This CDR3 contains 16 residues. CDR3 sequence reads: CASSLLAGGTGSEQFF.

This chain joins TRBV21-1 and TRBJ2-3; TCRdb selects TRBD2, and the lack of DNA leaves this call unchecked. TRBV21-1 is an annotated pseudogene. The length of the CDR3 is 16 residues. The CDR3 reads CASSKVGTSGPDTQYF.

V is TRBV24-1 and J is TRBJ2-2. The CDR3 runs to 17 residues. The germline V gene has CDR1 KGHDR and CDR2 SFDVKD. The CDR3 sequence: CATSDSRVSGNTGELFF.

The CDR3 sequence is CSVADRRRSYNEQFF. The chain is built from TRBV29-1 and TRBJ2-1; checking the TCRdb D call of TRBD1 is not possible without DNA. Germline values: CDR1 SQVTM, CDR2 ANQGSEA. This CDR3 is built from 15 residues.

This chain joins TRBV20-1 and TRBJ2-3; checking the TCRdb D call of TRBD1 is not possible without DNA. The CDR3 runs 13 residues. Germline V gene lookup returns CDR1 DFQATT and CDR2 SNEGSKA (reference sequence). The CDR3 loop reads CSALRVGIDTQYF.

CDR3 loop: CSAALAGLPDTQYF. V gene TRBV20-1 combines with J gene TRBJ2-3; TCRdb designates TRBD2, a call that cannot be tested without DNA. The CDR3 is 14 residues long. Germline assignment: CDR1 DFQATT and CDR2 SNEGSKA (reference sequence).

This chain links TRBV12-3 or TRBV12-4 with TRBJ1-5. The CDR3 contains 11 residues. The CDR3 sequence: CASRAQEPQHF.

This sequence joins TRBV19 and TRBJ1-2; the D call from TCRdb, TRBD1, cannot be confirmed without DNA. Per the germline V gene, CDR1 is LNHDA and CDR2 is SQIVND (reference sequence). The CDR3 spans 14 residues. CDR3 in amino acids: CASSIEDRGSGYTF.

The rearrangement uses TRBV5-1 and TRBJ1-1; the TCRdb call, TRBD1, lacks DNA for checking. The CDR3 contains 14 residues. Germline CDR1 reads SGHRS; CDR2 reads YFSETQ. This CDR3 reads CASRSGGLGTEAFF.

This chain links TRBV12-3 or TRBV12-4 with TRBJ2-5. This CDR3 is 14 amino acids long. The CDR3 protein is CASSTTGIQETQYF.

The J gene is TRBJ2-7, the V gene TRBV3-1; TCRdb selects TRBD2, and the lack of DNA leaves this call unchecked. Per germline, CDR1 LGHDT and CDR2 YNNKEL (reference sequence). The CDR3 spans 16 residues. The CDR3 loop reads CASSQPGLAGVGEQYF.

The chain couples TRBV30 to TRBJ1-2. CDR3 length: 12 residues. Per germline, CDR1 GTSNPN and CDR2 SVGIG (reference sequence). The CDR3 here is CAWRSRAPGYTF.

Here the CDR3 reads CASSVQGTETQYF. The chain joins TRBV5-1 to TRBJ2-5; absent DNA, TCRdb's TRBD1 call cannot be checked. This CDR3 spans 13 amino acids. Germline CDR1 is SGHRS and CDR2 is YFSETQ.

The chain employs TRBV7-9 and TRBJ2-3; the D call from TCRdb, TRBD1, cannot be confirmed without DNA. The CDR3 sequence is 14 residues long. Germline assignment: CDR1 SEHNR and CDR2 FQNEAQ (reference sequence). CDR3 sequence: CASSSGQAQNTQYF.

The chain carries TRBV6-1 and TRBJ1-2; the D call from TCRdb, TRBD1, cannot be confirmed without DNA. Germline V gene sequence: CDR1 MNHNS, CDR2 SASEGT. CDR3 length equals 14 residues. The CDR3 sequence: CASSESQGYYGYTF.

This sequence joins TRBV4-1 and TRBJ2-3; TCRdb reports TRBD1, a call that lacks DNA to check it against. The CDR3 loop spans 13 amino acids. Germline V gene sequence: CDR1 MGHRA, CDR2 YSYEKL. CDR3 residues: CASSQPGPPEQYF.

This sequence joins TRBV11-2 and TRBJ2-3; the D call of TRBD2 rests on TCRdb alone, since no DNA is present to check it. The CDR3 sequence is 17 residues long. Germline loops: CDR1 SGHAT, CDR2 FQNNGV. CDR3: CASSFGLHRTSTDTQYF. Full variable domain (rest looked up from reference TRBV11-2 and TRBJ2-3): EAGVAQSPRYKIIEKRQSVAFWCNPISGHATLYWYQQILGQGPKLLIQFQNNGVVDDSQLPKDRFSAERLKGVDSTLKIQPAKLEDSAVYLCASSFGLHRTSTDTQYFGPGTRLTVL.